This paragraph covers one TCR beta chain sequence. It has no known antigen specificity. No base quality values were provided; no much bigger clone lies one nucleotide off. The data belong to a study of T cell changes during pregnancy in multiple sclerosis (dated by TCRdb to about 2019). The study in broad terms: Changes in the T cell repertoire over the course of pregnancy were examined in this study in women with multiple sclerosis.

From the germline V gene, CDR1 is MNHNS and CDR2 is SASEGT. Unmatched junction bases come to 11, with V trimmed by 4 bases and J by 3 bases. The CDR3 runs 16 amino acids, cysteine and phenylalanine included. The DNA shown is the 48-base CDR3, in frame from base 1. To prepare the library, the immunoSEQ multiplex PCR assay was applied. TCRdb's version of the immuneACCESS table is confined to in-frame rearrangements and falls short of the full clone set. An unresolved V gene accounts for under half of the shortfall where checked; the remainder is of unknown origin. The sample profile shows around 50,000 clones; 80% to 90% of them were found once. The ten biggest clones cover 8.3% of the sample.

This clonotype was obtained from a female donor with multiple sclerosis, enrolled in a pregnancy study. The chain uses TRBV6-1 and TRBJ2-7; TRBD1 fits 8 bases in the junction. The specimen was CD8+ T cells from peripheral blood mononuclear cells, collected in the second trimester of pregnancy. For the CDR3, the sequence is CASSVNLGQAFYEQYF. The DNA sequence is given as TGTGCCAGCAGTGTCAACTTGGGACAGGCTTTCTACGAGCAGTACTTC.